What follows describes a single T cell receptor beta chain. Its specificity is not known. Sequencing was performed with immunoSEQ multiplex PCR; in TCRdb, only in-frame clones are kept and a portion is missing. Of about 48,000 clones in the sample, more than 75% are singletons; the top ten hold roughly a tenth. Baseline was the first blood sampling point, followed by cycle 4 day 1 and cycle 7 day 1. V shed 5 bases and J shed 7 bases, with 15 bases lying between them. The germline V gene has CDR1 LNHDA and CDR2 SQIVND (reference sequence). The CDR3 spans 14 residues. This entry belongs to a study of OX40 agonist ivuxolimab in advanced cancers. Background on the study: The study gave patients intravenous ivuxolimab at 0.01 to 10 mg/kg every 2 weeks.

The study's findings and limits: The expanded peripheral T cells' antigen specificity was not determined. In a subset of nonresponders, normalized T-cell clonal expansion was also low.

The chain joins TRBV19 to TRBJ2-1; possibly TRBD2 for D (5 bases). Sequenced material: CD4+ or CD8+ T cells sorted from blood, taken in a trial of the OX40 agonist ivuxolimab. This clonotype originated in an adult with an advanced solid tumor such as melanoma, head and neck, liver or kidney cancer. The CDR3 coding sequence is TGTGCCAGTAGTGCCGACCGGGGTCAAAATGAGCAGTTCTTC. Residues: CASSADRGQNEQFF.